The 24 T cell receptor beta chains below come from one sample, sequenced in a study of blood T cell repertoires in COVID-19. Sequencing was performed with immunoSEQ multiplex PCR; in TCRdb, only in-frame clones are kept and a portion is missing. The sample contains roughly 60,000 clones, around four fifths of which appear only once. Sequencing used peripheral blood. Receptors originate from a man between 60 and 70 years old with acute or convalescent COVID-19.

This clone occurred once. The gene calls are TRBV2 and TRBJ2-5; 9 bases line up with TRBD1. Germline V gives CDR1 SNHLY, CDR2 FYNNEI. The CDR3 has 14 residues. With 6 bases clipped from V and 5 bases from J, the junction kept 7 bases outside the gene matches. This CDR3 reads CASRDRTGAETQYF. The DNA for the CDR3 is TGTGCCAGCAGGGACAGGACAGGGGCGGAGACCCAGTACTTC.

This chain links TRBV19 with TRBJ1-4, with unresolved D. The CDR3 is 15 residues long. The V gene lost 7 bases and the J gene lost 0 bases, with 12 bases spanning the gap. CDR1 is LNHDA and CDR2 is SQIVND in the germline V gene (reference sequence). This chain's CDR3 is CASTRTAATNEKLFF. CDR3 sequence (DNA): TGTGCCAGTACGCGGACTGCCGCAACTAATGAAAAACTGTTTTTT.

By share, this clone ranks as medium-sized. V gene TRBV5-1 combines with J gene TRBJ2-7; D not certain. Trimming left V 0 bases short and J 5 bases short, with 12 bases between. The CDR3 is made up of 14 amino acids. The germline CDR1 and CDR2 sequences are SGHRS and YFSETQ. Here the CDR3 DNA reads TGCGCCAGCAGCTTGGGAGTACTACCAAACGAGCAGTACTTC. As protein: CASSLGVLPNEQYF.

This clone showed up just once. This chain uses TRBV27 with TRBJ2-1; TRBD1 is a possible D gene (5 bases). The CDR3 sequence is 14 residues long. Germline CDR1 MNHEY, CDR2 SMNVEV (reference sequence). The ends were cut back, 5 bases at V and 4 bases at J, with 12 bases in the middle. The CDR3 protein is CASSPDAGYNEQFF. CDR3 in DNA: TGTGCCAGCAGTCCGGATGCAGGGTACAATGAGCAGTTCTTC.

This rearrangement joins TRBV30 to TRBJ1-2; D may be TRBD1 (5 bases). The CDR3 loop spans 15 amino acids. Germline loops: CDR1 GTSNPN, CDR2 SVGIG (reference sequence). The ends were cut back, 1 base at V and 6 bases at J, with 18 bases in the middle. CDR3 bases: TGTGCCTGGAGTGGGAGATCCGACGACAGTCATGGCTACACCTTC. This translates into CAWSGRSDDSHGYTF. Based on the CDR3 plus reference TRBV30 and TRBJ1-2, the full variable domain is SQTIHQWPATLVQPVGSPLSLECTVEGTSNPNLYWYRQAAGRGLQLLFYSVGIGQISSEVPQNLSASRPQDRQFILSSKKLLLSDSGFYLCAWSGRSDDSHGYTFGSGTRLTVV.

The chain links TRBV9 to TRBJ1-3; D remains ambiguous. The CDR3 runs to 16 residues. Germline V gene data show CDR1 as SGDLS and CDR2 as YYNGEE. Deletions cut 0 bases from V and 0 bases from J, with 10 bases between. CDR3 nucleotide sequence: TGTGCCAGCAGCGTAGGGCAGTTATTCTCTGGAAACACCATATATTTT. Amino acids: CASSVGQLFSGNTIYF.

V gene TRBV2 combines with J gene TRBJ1-2, with D unresolved. The CDR3 is 12 amino acids. The V end lost 6 bases, the J end lost 8 bases, and 13 bases lay between the germline ends. Germline V gene sequence: CDR1 SNHLY, CDR2 FYNNEI. CDR3 sequence: CASRGELGGYTF. The CDR3 nucleotides read TGTGCCAGCAGGGGAGAGCTCGGCGGCTACACCTTC.

The chain employs TRBV6-5 and TRBJ1-5, with TRBD1 identical over 10 bases. Germline assignment: CDR1 MNHEY and CDR2 SVGAGI. V was pared by 6 bases and J by 6 bases, with 5 bases of the junction left unmatched. The CDR3 is 14 residues long. CDR3 in amino acids: CASSLGQGGQPQHF. CDR3 in DNA: TGTGCCAGCAGCCTCGGACAGGGGGGTCAGCCCCAGCATTTT.

The chain joins TRBV7-9 to TRBJ1-2, with 8 nucleotides matching TRBD1. Germline V gene sequence: CDR1 SEHNR, CDR2 FQNEAQ (reference sequence). This CDR3 contains 16 residues. The ends lost 1 base at V and 7 bases at J; junction bases unmatched: 11. CDR3: CASSLGGTGGRFGYTF. DNA for the CDR3: TGTGCCAGCAGCTTAGGGGGGACAGGCGGCAGGTTTGGCTACACCTTC.

The rearrangement uses TRBV20-1 and TRBJ1-2; D is uncertain. In germline, CDR1 is DFQATT, CDR2 SNEGSKA (reference sequence). CDR3 length: 11 amino acids. Between the trimmed V and J ends, which lost 1 base and 7 bases, there was a span of 7 bases. CDR3 sequence: CSARAGVGYTF. The DNA for the CDR3 is TGCAGTGCTAGAGCCGGAGTTGGCTACACCTTC.

The chain recombines TRBV24-1 with TRBJ2-1; 12 bases fit TRBD1. The CDR3 is 16 residues long. Unmatched junction bases numbered 8, after V lost 4 bases and J lost 8 bases. Germline CDR1 reads KGHDR; CDR2 reads SFDVKD. The CDR3 reads CATSDPGQGASDEQFF. The CDR3 coding sequence is TGTGCCACCAGTGACCCGGGACAGGGGGCTAGCGATGAGCAGTTCTTC.

V is TRBV7-2 and J is TRBJ1-1; D is unclear. Per germline, CDR1 SGHTA and CDR2 FQGNSA. The CDR3 consists of 14 residues. V was trimmed by 4 bases and J by 0 bases, leaving 9 bases between them. CDR3 in DNA: TGTGCCAGCAGCTATCGACACCTGAACACTGAAGCTTTCTTT. Encoded protein: CASSYRHLNTEAFF.

The chain joins TRBV7-9 to TRBJ2-7; no definite D call. V shed 0 bases and J shed 3 bases, with 6 bases lying between them. The CDR3 runs to 13 residues. The germline gives CDR1 SEHNR, CDR2 FQNEAQ (reference sequence). Here the CDR3 DNA reads TGTGCCAGCAGCTTAGCCCAAAACTACGAGCAGTACTTC. Translated, it gives CASSLAQNYEQYF. The variable domain in full, with the rest retrieved from reference TRBV7-9 and TRBJ2-7, is DTGVSQNPRHKITKRGQNVTFRCDPISEHNRLYWYRQTLGQGPEFLTYFQNEAQLEKSRLLSDRFSAERPKGSFSTLEIQRTEQGDSAMYLCASSLAQNYEQYFGPGTRLTVT.

This chain connects TRBV30 to TRBJ1-2; 9 bases fit TRBD1. V lost 5 bases, J lost 4 bases, and 5 bases stayed unmatched. The CDR3 covers 13 residues. From germline, CDR1 is GTSNPN and CDR2 SVGIG (reference sequence). CDR3 DNA: TGTGCCTGGGGCCGACAGGGGGTCTATGGCTACACCTTC. This sequence encodes CAWGRQGVYGYTF.

The chain carries TRBV18 and TRBJ2-7; 8 nucleotides line up with TRBD1. With 6 bases clipped from V and 5 bases from J, the junction kept 15 bases outside the gene matches. Per the germline V gene, CDR1 is KGHSH and CDR2 is LQKENI. The CDR3 length is 16 residues. The CDR3 DNA is TGTGCCAGCTCGATCCTCGGACAGGGCGGAGAGGACGAGCAGTACTTC. Translated: CASSILGQGGEDEQYF.

The rearrangement uses TRBV14 and TRBJ2-1; D remains unclear. Trimming removed 1 base from V and 6 bases from J, with 4 bases in between. Looked up from germline, CDR1 is SGHDN and CDR2 is FVKESK. The CDR3 contains 12 residues. The DNA for the CDR3 is TGTGCCAGCAGCCAAGGTCTCAATGAGCAGTTCTTC. Protein: CASSQGLNEQFF. Full variable domain (missing parts from reference TRBV14 and TRBJ2-1): EAGVTQFPSHSVIEKGQTVTLRCDPISGHDNLYWYRRVMGKEIKFLLHFVKESKQDESGMPNNRFLAERTGGTYSTLKVQPAELEDSGVYFCASSQGLNEQFFGPGTRLTVL.

The CDR3 DNA is TGTGCCAGCAGCTTGGGACTAGCGGGGAACACAGATACGCAGTATTTT. Residues: CASSLGLAGNTDTQYF. The genes are TRBV7-9 and TRBJ2-3; TRBD2 agrees at 13 bases. The CDR3 is 16 residues long. Germline V CDR1 and CDR2: SEHNR, FQNEAQ (reference sequence). Trimming cost V 3 bases and J 2 bases; bases outside gene matches: 2. Full variable domain (rest looked up from reference TRBV7-9 and TRBJ2-3): DTGVSQNPRHKITKRGQNVTFRCDPISEHNRLYWYRQTLGQGPEFLTYFQNEAQLEKSRLLSDRFSAERPKGSFSTLEIQRTEQGDSAMYLCASSLGLAGNTDTQYFGPGTRLTVL.

The genes are TRBV7-2 and TRBJ1-2; TRBD1 matches at 12 bases. Germline assignment: CDR1 SGHTA and CDR2 FQGNSA. Germline trimming cut 10 bases from V and 8 bases from J; bases unmatched to any gene: 8. This CDR3 is 13 amino acids long. CDR3 in DNA: TGTGCCACCTACCCGGGACAGGGGGCCGGCTACACCTTC. As protein: CATYPGQGAGYTF.

The chain is built from TRBV24-1 and TRBJ2-1; TRBD2 might be the D (6 bases). This CDR3 has 15 amino acids. Germline V gene sequence: CDR1 KGHDR, CDR2 SFDVKD. V lost 5 bases to trimming and J lost 0 bases, with 10 bases between them. The CDR3 region is CATSGGASSYNEQFF. The CDR3 DNA reads as TGTGCCACCAGTGGCGGGGCAAGCTCCTACAATGAGCAGTTCTTC.

The chain carries TRBV6-6 and TRBJ1-4; D is unclear. CDR1 and CDR2 from the germline V gene are MNHNY and SVGAGI (reference sequence). The germline V and J ends were trimmed by 6 bases and 6 bases, with 14 bases remaining between them. The CDR3 sequence is 14 residues long. The CDR3 DNA reads TGTGCCAGCAGGAGATACACCGGGGATGAAAAACTGTTTTTT. Its translation: CASRRYTGDEKLFF.

This clone was seen a single time. The chain links TRBV27 to TRBJ1-1; the match to TRBD1 covers 8 bases. CDR1 and CDR2 (germline): MNHEY, SMNVEV (reference sequence). V lost 4 bases to trimming and J lost 4 bases; unmatched junction nucleotides: 5. This CDR3 comprises 14 residues. CDR3 sequence reads: CASSSGGEVTEAFF. DNA for the CDR3: TGTGCCAGCAGTTCAGGGGGCGAGGTCACTGAAGCTTTCTTT.

This clone was seen more than once but under ten times. The V and J genes are TRBV2 and TRBJ2-7, with TRBD1 matching 9 bases. The V gene end was trimmed by 8 bases and the J gene end by 4 bases; junction bases not matched to a gene: 9. Germline V CDR1 and CDR2: SNHLY, FYNNEI. CDR3 length: 14 residues. CDR3 protein: CASAGDRGIYEQYF. In DNA, the CDR3 is TGTGCCAGCGCCGGCGACAGGGGGATTTACGAGCAGTACTTC.

This chain joins TRBV9 and TRBJ1-1, with D maybe TRBD1 (5 bases). Germline assignment: CDR1 SGDLS and CDR2 YYNGEE. V dropped 2 bases and J dropped 4 bases, with 15 bases sitting between them. The CDR3 has 15 residues. DNA of the CDR3: TGTGCCAGCAGCGTTTCCAGTGGGAGGGGCACTGAAGCTTTCTTT. It specifies CASSVSSGRGTEAFF. The variable domain in full, completed from reference TRBV9 and TRBJ1-1, reads DSGVTQTPKHLITATGQRVTLRCSPRSGDLSVYWYQQSLDQGLQFLIQYYNGEERAKGNILERFSAQQFPDLHSELNLSSLELGDSALYFCASSVSSGRGTEAFFGQGTRLTVV.

This sequence joins TRBV9 and TRBJ1-1; 8 bases are a match to TRBD1. This CDR3 contains 17 residues. The germline CDR1 and CDR2 sequences are SGDLS and YYNGEE. The V gene end was trimmed by 0 bases and the J gene end by 0 bases; junction bases not matched to a gene: 7. In nucleotides, the CDR3 is TGTGCCAGCAGCGTAGCCACCACAGGGGGGCTGAACACTGAAGCTTTCTTT. It yields the protein CASSVATTGGLNTEAFF.